This T cell receptor (beta chain) originates from a study of cytomegalovirus exposure and HLA in healthy donors. Assay: immunoSEQ multiplex PCR; the TCRdb copy retains only in-frame clones and omits some. Of around 300,000 clones listed, roughly 85% were seen once; the top ten hold over 0.95%. The germline CDR1 and CDR2 sequences are MNHEY and SVGAGI. The CDR3 loop spans 15 amino acids. V dropped 6 bases and J dropped 1 base, with 15 bases sitting between them. The donors were members of the validation cohort comprising over a hundred subjects, separate from the approximately 630-subject first cohort.

This sequence joins TRBV6-5 and TRBJ2-5, with D perhaps matching TRBD1 (6 bases). The source is a young woman in good health and CMV-seronegative. Input material: PBMCs. In DNA, the CDR3 is TGTGCCAGCAGAACCGGGACAAGTCCCCAAGAGACCCAGTACTTC. It yields the protein CASRTGTSPQETQYF.